The clone carrying this TCR beta chain was detected once. What it binds is not known. The sample originates from a study of OX40 agonist ivuxolimab in advanced cancers. At the level of the study: Among those enrolled, mean age was about 60 years (range roughly 20 to 79) and 75% to 90% were male. Study-wide findings and caveats: Clonal expansion by week 6 occurred in CD4+ and CD8+ blood T cells (at 0.1 to 3.0 mg/kg).

Autoimmune disease history or systemic immunosuppression was exclusionary. Data came from immunoSEQ multiplex PCR; TCRdb stores just in-frame clones and leaves some out. Of some 98,000 clones listed, 91% were seen once; the top ten hold around 0.3%. Germline CDR1 reads GTSNPN; CDR2 reads SVGIG (reference sequence). V lost 1 base, J lost 6 bases, and 10 bases lay in between. The CDR3 contains 13 residues. Specimen: CD4+ or CD8+ T cells sorted from blood, collected in a trial of the OX40 agonist ivuxolimab. This TCR was recovered from an adult with an advanced solid tumor such as melanoma, head and neck, liver or kidney cancer. The chain employs TRBV30 and TRBJ1-5; D possibly corresponds to TRBD1 (5 bases). The CDR3 DNA is TGTGCCTGGAGTGGAGGGCAGGGTCAGCCCCAGCATTTT. This gives the protein CAWSGGQGQPQHF.